The source of this T cell receptor (beta chain) is a study of identical twins. Study-wide results and limits: Cross-sectional statistical analysis was relied on for the conclusions, without the same donors being followed. Memory repertoires lacked the insertion deficit that abundant cord blood beta clonotypes showed.

Template switching added a universal primer binding site, and final cDNA carried unique molecular identifiers. A single record per CDR3 protein comes from TCRdb applying MiXCR to the 5' RACE reads. The sample includes a few hundred thousand distinct CDR3 sequences, approximately 11% of them seen just once. Comments on this clonotype: What it binds is not known.

The V and J ends lost 5 bases and 4 bases, in that order; junction bases with no gene match: 11. CDR3 length: 15 residues. Germline V gene lookup returns CDR1 GTSNPN and CDR2 SVGIG (reference sequence). These data were also reused for a study on yellow fever vaccine responses in identical twins.

Material for sequencing was memory (CD45RO+) T cells sorted from blood. The TCR originated in a woman between 18 and 30 years old in good health. This chain connects TRBV30 to TRBJ2-1, with TRBD1 matching 7 bases. CDR3 coding DNA: TGTGCCTGGGAAAACAGGGGAACTAATTACAATGAGCAGTTCTTC. Its translation is CAWENRGTNYNEQFF.